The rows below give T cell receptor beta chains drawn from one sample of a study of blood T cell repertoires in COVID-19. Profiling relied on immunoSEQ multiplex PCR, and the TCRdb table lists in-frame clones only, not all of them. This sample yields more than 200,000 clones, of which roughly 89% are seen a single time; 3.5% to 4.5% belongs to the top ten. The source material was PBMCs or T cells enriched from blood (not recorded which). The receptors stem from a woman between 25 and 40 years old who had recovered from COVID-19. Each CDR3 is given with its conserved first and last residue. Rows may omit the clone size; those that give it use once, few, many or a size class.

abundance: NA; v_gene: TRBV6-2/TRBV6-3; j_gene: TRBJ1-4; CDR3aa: CASSPPGQGARKLFF
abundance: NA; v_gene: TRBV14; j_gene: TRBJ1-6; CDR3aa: CASSQEVAGVLHF
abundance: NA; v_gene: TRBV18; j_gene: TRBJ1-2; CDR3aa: CASSNGNDYGYTF
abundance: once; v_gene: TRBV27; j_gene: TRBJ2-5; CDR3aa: CASSFKAAAYQETQYF
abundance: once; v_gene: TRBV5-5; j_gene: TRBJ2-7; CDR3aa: CASSLLTGTPYEQYF
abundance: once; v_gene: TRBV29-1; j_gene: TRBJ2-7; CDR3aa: CSVQKREAYEQYF
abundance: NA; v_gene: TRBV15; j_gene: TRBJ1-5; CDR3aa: CATSRDKSNSNQPQHF
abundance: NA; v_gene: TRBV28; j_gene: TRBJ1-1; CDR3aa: CASSHDRGGWDTEAFF
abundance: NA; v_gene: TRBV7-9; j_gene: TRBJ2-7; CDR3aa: CASSLEGQASGSRYEQYF
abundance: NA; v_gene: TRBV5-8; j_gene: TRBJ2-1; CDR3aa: CASSLGRGQIYNEQFF
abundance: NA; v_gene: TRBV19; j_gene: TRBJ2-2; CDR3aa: CASNGGNTGELFF
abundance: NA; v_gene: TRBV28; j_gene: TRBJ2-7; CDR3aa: CASTSSGIAYEQYF
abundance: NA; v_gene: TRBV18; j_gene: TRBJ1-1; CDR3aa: CASSPGGPDTEAFF
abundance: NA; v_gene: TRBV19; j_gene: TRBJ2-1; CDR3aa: CASTPQVAGVGEQFF
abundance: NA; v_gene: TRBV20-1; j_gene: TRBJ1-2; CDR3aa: CSASRDRVYYGYTF
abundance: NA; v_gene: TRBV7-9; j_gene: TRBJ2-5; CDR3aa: CASSPDRAQETQYF
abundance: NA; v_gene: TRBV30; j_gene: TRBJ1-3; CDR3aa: CAWSWGGDGNTIYF
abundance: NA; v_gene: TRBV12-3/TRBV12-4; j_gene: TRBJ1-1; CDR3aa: CASSFSGNTEAFF
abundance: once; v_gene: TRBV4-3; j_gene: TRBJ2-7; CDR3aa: CASSQDGRGTGFEQYF
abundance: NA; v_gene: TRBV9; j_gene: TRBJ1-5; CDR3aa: CASSKRTASSNQPQHF
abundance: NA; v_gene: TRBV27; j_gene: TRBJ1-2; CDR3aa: CASSSRGQERNYGYTF
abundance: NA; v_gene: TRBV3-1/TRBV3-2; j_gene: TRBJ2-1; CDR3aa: CASSRGPGLAGRSSYNEQFF
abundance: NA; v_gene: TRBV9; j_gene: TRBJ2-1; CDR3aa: CASSVMREGPREQFF
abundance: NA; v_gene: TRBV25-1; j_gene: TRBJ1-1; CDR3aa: CASSDWRGRGEAFF
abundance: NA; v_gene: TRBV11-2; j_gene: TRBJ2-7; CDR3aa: CASSFSGGSGADEQYF
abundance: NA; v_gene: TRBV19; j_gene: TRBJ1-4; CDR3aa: CASTYLIDRAGGEKLFF
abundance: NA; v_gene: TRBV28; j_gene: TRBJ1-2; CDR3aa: CASSFRREIPGYTF
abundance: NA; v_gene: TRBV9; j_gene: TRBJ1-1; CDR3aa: CASSVGTQGAAFF
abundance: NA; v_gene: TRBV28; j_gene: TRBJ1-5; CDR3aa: CASSLAGAGDQPQHF
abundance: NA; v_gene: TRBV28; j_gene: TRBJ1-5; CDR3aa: CASSFGTVNQPQHF